The 29 T cell receptor beta chains below all came from one sample that was sequenced in a study of vaccination and CD4 T cells after COVID-19. Antigen specificity for these receptors is unknown. Sequencing of DNA taken from cultured CD4+ T cells relied on the Oncomine TCR Beta short-read assay. TCRdb re-derived calls from the PCR reads in MiXCR, one entry per CDR3 protein. Found here are 20,000 to 25,000 distinct CDR3 sequences, approximately 59% of them singletons; the top ten hold about 14%. The treatment here: 10-day PBMC culture with coronavirus spike peptide pools or control peptides (ViraFEST assay). Specimen: CD4+ T cells from blood, cultured in vitro, collected after SARS-CoV-2 vaccination. The receptors stem from a human donor who received a COVID-19 vaccine.

This clonotype was seen only once. The chain couples TRBV5-4 to TRBJ1-1, with a possible D match to TRBD1 (5 bases). This CDR3 spans 14 amino acids. Trimming stripped 0 bases from V and 3 bases from J, with 9 bases between. Per the germline V gene, CDR1 is SGHNT and CDR2 is YYREEE (reference sequence). CDR3 sequence reads: CASSLGSGDTEAFF. The CDR3 DNA is TGTGCCAGCAGCTTGGGATCGGGGGACACTGAAGCTTTCTTT. The full variable domain, with the rest looked up from reference TRBV5-4 and TRBJ1-1, is ETGVTQSPTHLIKTRGQQVTLRCSSQSGHNTVSWYQQALGQGPQFIFQYYREEENGRGNFPPRFSGLQFPNYSSELNVNALELDDSALYLCASSLGSGDTEAFFGQGTRLTVV.

For this clonotype: One end of the junction is discordant with germline, which a read error may explain. The V and J genes are TRBV7-2 and TRBJ1-1, with D possibly TRBD1 on 5 matching bases. The CDR3 sequence is 15 residues long. Germline lookup yields CDR1 SGHTA and CDR2 FQGNSA. In DNA, the CDR3 is TGTGTCAGCAGCCCCGAGGGGACCCGGGGCACTGAAGCTTTCTTT. This translates into CVSSPEGTRGTEAFF.

The chain carries TRBV7-2 and TRBJ1-2; D unclear. The CDR3 length is 13 residues. Trimming removed 1 base at V and 7 bases at J, with 10 bases between. The germline gives CDR1 SGHTA, CDR2 FQGNSA. DNA of the CDR3: TGTGCCAGCAGCTTAGTAGGTGAGGGTGGCTACACCTTC. Residues: CASSLVGEGGYTF.

This chain joins TRBV20-1 and TRBJ2-1; D is unclear. The ends were cut back, 0 bases at V and 7 bases at J, with 16 bases in the middle. This CDR3 region has 15 residues. Per germline, CDR1 DFQATT and CDR2 SNEGSKA (reference sequence). The CDR3 region is CSAREETVIGNEQFF. CDR3 in DNA: TGCAGTGCTAGAGAAGAGACCGTGATTGGAAATGAGCAGTTCTTC.

This clonotype has just one count. This chain uses TRBV7-8 with TRBJ2-3, with D tentatively TRBD2 (6 bases). V dropped 2 bases and J dropped 2 bases, with 11 bases sitting between them. CDR1 is SGHVS and CDR2 is FQNEAQ in the germline V gene. This CDR3 is 15 amino acids long. Here the CDR3 DNA reads TGTGCCAGCAGCTTACGAACGGGGGTCACAGATACGCAGTATTTT. It codes for CASSLRTGVTDTQYF.

This clonotype has more than one count but fewer than ten. The chain employs TRBV28 and TRBJ1-5, with D hard to call. CDR1 is MDHEN, CDR2 SYDVKM, per germline. This CDR3 region has 15 residues. The V gene lost 2 bases and the J gene lost 0 bases, with 8 bases spanning the gap. CDR3 in amino acids: CASSLGRNSNQPQHF. CDR3 bases: TGTGCCAGCAGTTTAGGCCGGAATAGCAATCAGCCCCAGCATTTT.

This chain links TRBV19 with TRBJ1-2; D perhaps matches TRBD1 (5 bases). CDR1 and CDR2 (germline): LNHDA, SQIVND (reference sequence). This CDR3 is built from 14 residues. Trimming removed 3 bases at V and 4 bases at J, with 12 bases between. Here the CDR3 DNA reads TGTGCCAGTAGTATCGGGGGAGGGAGCTATGGCTACACCTTC. Its protein is CASSIGGGSYGYTF.

The chain is built from TRBV25-1 and TRBJ1-5; a weak D match, TRBD1 (6 bases). This CDR3 contains 19 residues. The V and J ends lost 2 bases and 5 bases respectively, with 25 bases between them. CDR1 MGHDK and CDR2 SYGVNS come from the germline V gene. The CDR3 sequence: CASSEGSAGEFIGDQPQHF. CDR3 sequence (DNA): TGTGCCAGCAGTGAAGGGTCCGCAGGGGAGTTCATCGGGGATCAGCCCCAGCATTTT. Supplemented by reference TRBV25-1 and TRBJ1-5, the full variable domain reads EADIYQTPRYLVIGTGKKITLECSQTMGHDKMYWYQQDPGMELHLIHYSYGVNSTEKGDLSSESTVSRIRTEHFPLTLESARPSHTSQYLCASSEGSAGEFIGDQPQHFGDGTRLSIL.

This chain links TRBV2 with TRBJ1-2; 9 positions match TRBD1. Germline V CDR1 and CDR2: SNHLY, FYNNEI. This CDR3 is built from 14 residues. Losses at the gene ends were 6 bases for V and 7 bases for J; bases not matched to a gene: 9. The CDR3 DNA reads TGTGCCAGCAGCGCCGGGACAGGGCTGGCTGGCTACACCTTC. Translated, it gives CASSAGTGLAGYTF.

V and J are TRBV2 and TRBJ1-2; D unresolved. CDR1 and CDR2 from the germline V gene are SNHLY and FYNNEI. The V and J ends lost 4 bases and 7 bases respectively, with 19 bases between them. This CDR3 has 15 amino acids. The CDR3 here is CASSVLSQPARGYTF. CDR3 DNA sequence: TGTGCCAGCAGTGTATTGAGTCAGCCAGCCCGTGGCTACACCTTC.

This chain links TRBV20-1 with TRBJ1-2; D is uncertain. From germline, CDR1 is DFQATT and CDR2 SNEGSKA (reference sequence). The CDR3 runs to 9 residues. V was cut by 4 bases and J by 4 bases, with 1 base left in between. The CDR3 is CSATYGYTF. The CDR3 DNA reads TGCAGTGCTACCTATGGCTACACCTTC.

For the CDR3, the DNA is TGTGCCAGTAGTATAGGCCTTCGTGGCTACACCTTC. Its protein product is CASSIGLRGYTF. The J gene is TRBJ1-2, the V gene TRBV19; the D is unclear. This CDR3 is built from 12 residues. Per germline, CDR1 LNHDA and CDR2 SQIVND (reference sequence). V was shortened by 1 base and J by 7 bases, with 7 bases between the two germline ends.

The rearrangement joins TRBV24-1 to TRBJ1-2; TRBD1 matches at 7 bases. V shed 4 bases, J shed 7 bases, and the junction held 14 bases outside the gene matches. The CDR3 spans 16 residues. The germline CDR1 and CDR2 sequences are KGHDR and SFDVKD. The CDR3 region is CATSEPGTAFIGGYTF. The CDR3 region has the DNA TGTGCCACCAGTGAACCTGGGACAGCCTTTATCGGTGGCTACACCTTC.

This clonotype was detected only a few times. The chain carries TRBV20-1 and TRBJ2-3; a weak D match, TRBD2 (7 bases). Trimming took off 4 bases at V and 4 bases at J, with 18 bases between the two ends. Germline lookup yields CDR1 DFQATT and CDR2 SNEGSKA (reference sequence). The CDR3 covers 15 residues. As DNA, the CDR3 is TGCAGTGCTAACGAAGGGGGGGCCGACGCAGATACGCAGTATTTT. Translating gives CSANEGGADADTQYF.

The J gene is TRBJ2-1, the V gene TRBV19; D possibly uses TRBD1 or TRBD2 (7 bases each). CDR1 is LNHDA, CDR2 SQIVND, per germline (reference sequence). CDR3 length equals 14 residues. V lost 3 bases to trimming and J lost 12 bases, with 18 bases between them. CDR3 loop: CASSIRSQGGRQFF. The CDR3 nucleotides read TGTGCCAGTAGTATCCGATCCCAGGGGGGGAGGCAGTTCTTC.

This chain links TRBV2 with TRBJ1-5; D unclear. This CDR3 contains 13 residues. Trimming stripped 5 bases from V and 4 bases from J, with 9 bases between. Germline values: CDR1 SNHLY, CDR2 FYNNEI. The CDR3 DNA sequence: TGTGCCAGCAGTCCCGCTAGGAATCAGCCCCAGCATTTT. Translating it yields CASSPARNQPQHF.

The chain uses TRBV12-3 or TRBV12-4 and TRBJ2-1, with TRBD1 matching 10 bases. V was pared by 6 bases and J by 2 bases, with 1 base of the junction left unmatched. The CDR3 totals 14 residues. The CDR3 DNA is TGTGCCAGCAGGGGACAGGGGCCCTACAATGAGCAGTTCTTC. This translates into CASRGQGPYNEQFF.

The V gene is TRBV24-1, the J gene TRBJ2-3; maybe TRBD2 (6 bases). Looked up from germline, CDR1 is KGHDR and CDR2 is SFDVKD. The CDR3 covers 14 residues. Trimming cost V 9 bases and J 1 base, with 13 bases left between them. Written as DNA, the CDR3 is TGTGCCACCGGGCGGGGCTTTGGCACAGATACGCAGTATTTT. Protein sequence: CATGRGFGTDTQYF.

The gene calls are TRBV5-1 and TRBJ2-2; possible D gene TRBD1, 5 bases. V was pared by 0 bases and J by 4 bases, with 10 bases between. Germline assignment: CDR1 SGHRS and CDR2 YFSETQ. This CDR3 is 15 amino acids long. CDR3 coding DNA: TGCGCCAGCAGCTTGGGCCAGGGCTTCACCGGGGAGCTGTTTTTT. It yields the protein CASSLGQGFTGELFF. The variable domain in full, with the rest retrieved from reference TRBV5-1 and TRBJ2-2, is KAGVTQTPRYLIKTRGQQVTLSCSPISGHRSVSWYQQTPGQGLQFLFEYFSETQRNKGNFPGRFSGRQFSNSRSEMNVSTLELGDSALYLCASSLGQGFTGELFFGEGSRLTVL.

This clonotype was counted a few times. This rearrangement joins TRBV7-9 to TRBJ2-5, with D unclear. Germline-derived CDR1 and CDR2 are SEHNR and FQNEAQ (reference sequence). V gave up 0 bases and J gave up 7 bases, with 15 bases separating them. The CDR3 consists of 15 residues. The CDR3: CASSLADTSWATQYF. The CDR3 coding sequence is TGTGCCAGCAGCTTAGCAGACACCTCCTGGGCGACCCAGTACTTC.

This clonotype occurred a few times. The CDR3 is CSASNPFGASNQPQHF. CDR3 DNA sequence: TGCAGTGCTAGCAATCCCTTCGGGGCTAGCAATCAGCCCCAGCATTTT. The chain combines TRBV20-1 with TRBJ1-5; TRBD1 might be the D (5 bases). Germline V gene data show CDR1 as DFQATT and CDR2 as SNEGSKA (reference sequence). The CDR3 sequence is 16 residues long. V shed 3 bases and J shed 0 bases, with 15 bases lying between them.

The chain joins TRBV10-1 to TRBJ2-2; D call uncertain. Trimming shortened V by 2 bases and J by 6 bases, and 7 bases separated the two germline ends. The CDR3 loop spans 13 amino acids. The germline CDR1 and CDR2 sequences are WNHNN and SYGVQD (reference sequence). CDR3 sequence reads: CASSEARAGELFF. In DNA form, the CDR3 reads TGCGCCAGCAGTGAGGCAAGGGCCGGGGAGCTGTTTTTT.

J is TRBJ2-1 and V is TRBV20-1, with a tentative D call TRBD2 (6 bases). V lost 2 bases to trimming and J lost 0 bases, with 14 bases between them. Per the germline V gene, CDR1 is DFQATT and CDR2 is SNEGSKA (reference sequence). The CDR3 runs to 16 residues. CDR3 protein: CSARPFGGNSYNEQFF. CDR3 sequence (DNA): TGCAGTGCTAGACCTTTCGGGGGAAACTCCTACAATGAGCAGTTCTTC.

This clonotype was detected only a few times. The chain uses TRBV19 and TRBJ2-7, with D perhaps TRBD2 (5 bases). V shed 3 bases and J shed 3 bases, with 15 bases lying between them. Germline assignment: CDR1 LNHDA and CDR2 SQIVND (reference sequence). CDR3 length equals 15 residues. CDR3 DNA sequence: TGTGCCAGTAGTATCGCGGGCTTCTCCCTCTACGAGCAGTACTTC. Translating it yields CASSIAGFSLYEQYF.

This clonotype occurred once. The chain uses TRBV20-1 and TRBJ1-2; unclear D gene. Germline V gene lookup returns CDR1 DFQATT and CDR2 SNEGSKA (reference sequence). Trimming took off 1 base at V and 7 bases at J, with 16 bases between the two ends. The CDR3 consists of 14 residues. CDR3 coding DNA: TGCAGTGCTAGAGTGACGGAGGGATCCCCTGGCTACACCTTC. It codes for CSARVTEGSPGYTF.

The chain recombines TRBV24-1 with TRBJ2-1, with 8 bases fitting TRBD1. Per the germline V gene, CDR1 is KGHDR and CDR2 is SFDVKD. This CDR3 comprises 17 residues. V was pared by 1 base and J by 5 bases, with 9 bases of the junction left unmatched. CDR3 protein: CATSDFNDRGINNEQFF. The CDR3, as DNA: TGTGCCACCAGTGATTTTAACGACAGGGGTATAAACAATGAGCAGTTCTTC.

A few counts support this clonotype. This chain connects TRBV7-9 to TRBJ1-2; D is ambiguous. The CDR3 has 13 residues. Trimming cost V 1 base and J 6 bases, with 9 bases left between them. Germline-derived CDR1 and CDR2 are SEHNR and FQNEAQ (reference sequence). Here the CDR3 reads CASSLDLQDGYTF. In DNA, the CDR3 is TGTGCCAGCAGCTTAGATCTTCAGGATGGCTACACCTTC.

The chain is built from TRBV7-9 and TRBJ1-5; D unclear. V was cut by 2 bases and J by 4 bases, with 6 bases left in between. The CDR3 runs to 13 residues. Germline CDR1 reads SEHNR; CDR2 reads FQNEAQ (reference sequence). CDR3 residues: CASSLSGNQPQHF. In nucleotides, the CDR3 is TGTGCCAGCAGCTTATCCGGAAATCAGCCCCAGCATTTT.

V usage is TRBV12-5 and J usage is TRBJ2-5; no firm D call. The CDR3 extends over 12 amino acids. Trimming stripped 7 bases from V and 3 bases from J, with 9 bases between. CDR1 is LGHNT, CDR2 FRNRAP, per germline. The CDR3 nucleotides are TGTGCTAGTGCCCGTGCTGAAGAGACCCAGTACTTC. Protein sequence: CASARAEETQYF.